This is a list of T cell receptor beta chains from one sample in a study of cytomegalovirus exposure and HLA in healthy donors. Only in-frame clones appear in the TCRdb table, and some are missing; sequencing was by immunoSEQ multiplex PCR. This table holds roughly 120,000 clones, 80% to 90% found once. Sequenced input: PBMCs. The receptors originated from a man between 40 and 49 years old in good health and CMV-seronegative. CDR3s include the opening cysteine and the closing phenylalanine or tryptophan. The order of the fields is J gene, V gene, CDR3 protein.

J: TRBJ2-1
V: TRBV7-9
CDR3: CASRSSGSSYNEQFF

J: TRBJ2-5
V: TRBV5-6
CDR3: CASSLGSGGAGEQYF

J: TRBJ2-2
V: TRBV7-8
CDR3: CASRLGTSLNTGELFF

J: TRBJ1-5
V: TRBV27
CDR3: CASRLGTGSGQPQHF

J: TRBJ1-1
V: TRBV2
CDR3: CASGRGLGNTEAFF

J: TRBJ2-7
V: TRBV9
CDR3: CASSGTESYEQYF

J: TRBJ2-7
V: TRBV14
CDR3: CASSLTRTLIHEQYF

J: TRBJ1-2
V: TRBV5-1
CDR3: CASSLTGTGVYGYTF

J: TRBJ2-1
V: TRBV7-9
CDR3: CASSFNSFVRNEQFF

J: TRBJ2-7
V: TRBV4-3
CDR3: CASSQWTTGSYEQYF

J: TRBJ2-6
V: TRBV30
CDR3: CAWKPSGANVLTF

J: TRBJ2-7
V: TRBV7-9
CDR3: CASSLAVGQGTYEQYF

J: TRBJ1-1
V: TRBV9
CDR3: CASSPREGGFTEAFF

J: TRBJ2-7
V: TRBV5-6
CDR3: CASSPLGQIEEQYF

J: TRBJ2-1
V: TRBV9
CDR3: CASSVSGANNEQFF

J: TRBJ2-5
V: TRBV9
CDR3: CASSVGGGETQYF

J: TRBJ1-6
V: TRBV4-2
CDR3: CASSQDDRGSSYNSPLHF

J: TRBJ1-5
V: TRBV6-1
CDR3: CASSECGGAPGGNQPQHF

J: TRBJ2-3
V: TRBV6-4
CDR3: CASPRTSGRGGTDTQYF

J: TRBJ1-5
V: TRBV6-4
CDR3: CASSGGGGGVDQPQHF

J: TRBJ1-4
V: TRBV18
CDR3: CASSPPGQGLEKLFF

J: TRBJ1-3
V: TRBV28
CDR3: CASSLPDRVRVGSGNTIYF

J: TRBJ2-1
V: TRBV27
CDR3: CASSSLDRFDNEQFF

J: TRBJ1-1
V: TRBV28
CDR3: CASTPAGGMNTEAFF

J: TRBJ2-7
V: TRBV9
CDR3: CASSVGAGDALSYEQYF

J: TRBJ2-1
V: TRBV10-1
CDR3: CASSESLRRGSSYNEQFF

J: TRBJ1-1
V: TRBV6-4
CDR3: CASTYRGRDTEAFF

J: TRBJ2-5
V: TRBV27
CDR3: CASMKSKHRDRQETQYF

J: TRBJ2-3
V: TRBV19
CDR3: CASKSLAGGTDTQYF

J: TRBJ2-7
V: TRBV27
CDR3: CASSLGVEQYF

J: TRBJ1-2
V: TRBV30
CDR3: CAWSVRTAANYGYTF

J: TRBJ1-3
V: TRBV9
CDR3: CASSVASSGNTIYF

J: TRBJ1-2
V: TRBV28
CDR3: CASSRTGPYGYTF

J: TRBJ1-1
V: TRBV7-2
CDR3: CASSTGGGRSNYGAFF

J: TRBJ2-7
V: TRBV27
CDR3: CASRTGSYPSYEQYF

J: TRBJ1-2
V: TRBV7-2
CDR3: CASSLGQNYGYTF

J: TRBJ1-1
V: TRBV18
CDR3: CASSSGVATEAFF

J: TRBJ2-5
V: TRBV4-2
CDR3: CASSQEDGRGETQYF

J: TRBJ2-3
V: TRBV2
CDR3: CASSDSYTQYF

J: TRBJ1-1
V: TRBV10-3
CDR3: CAISRTGDTEAFF

J: TRBJ2-7
V: TRBV5-1
CDR3: CASSLGGQGANEQYF

J: TRBJ1-3
V: TRBV6-5
CDR3: CASSYLMSGNTIYF

J: TRBJ1-2
V: TRBV19
CDR3: CASSILVSGRGYGYTF

J: TRBJ2-2
V: TRBV9
CDR3: CASSPGGTGDGELFF

J: TRBJ1-2
V: TRBV5-1
CDR3: CASSGQGGIYGYTF

J: TRBJ2-3
V: TRBV28
CDR3: CASSLAGRIEDTQYF

J: TRBJ2-3
V: TRBV19
CDR3: CASNIGREADTQYF

J: TRBJ2-3
V: TRBV9
CDR3: CASSVRTGDTDTQYF

J: TRBJ1-1
V: TRBV6-5
CDR3: CASVGSTEAFF

J: TRBJ2-3
V: TRBV27
CDR3: CASSLLRDRTDTQYF

J: TRBJ2-1
V: TRBV6-1
CDR3: CASQRGGSYNEQFF

J: TRBJ2-5
V: TRBV30
CDR3: CAWSASSETQYF

J: TRBJ1-4
V: TRBV18
CDR3: CASSRRGKLFF

J: TRBJ1-4
V: TRBV5-1
CDR3: CASSLQALPDFEKLFF

J: TRBJ1-2
V: TRBV11-2
CDR3: CASSRQQGDGYTF

J: TRBJ1-1
V: TRBV5-4
CDR3: CAGGRGQGGGAFF

J: TRBJ2-7
V: TRBV29-1
CDR3: CSVAKGGVYEQYF

J: TRBJ2-3
V: TRBV30
CDR3: CAWSRTTSTDTQYF

J: TRBJ1-2
V: TRBV30
CDR3: CACDAGHGYTF

J: TRBJ1-6
V: TRBV5-8
CDR3: CASSENSPLHF